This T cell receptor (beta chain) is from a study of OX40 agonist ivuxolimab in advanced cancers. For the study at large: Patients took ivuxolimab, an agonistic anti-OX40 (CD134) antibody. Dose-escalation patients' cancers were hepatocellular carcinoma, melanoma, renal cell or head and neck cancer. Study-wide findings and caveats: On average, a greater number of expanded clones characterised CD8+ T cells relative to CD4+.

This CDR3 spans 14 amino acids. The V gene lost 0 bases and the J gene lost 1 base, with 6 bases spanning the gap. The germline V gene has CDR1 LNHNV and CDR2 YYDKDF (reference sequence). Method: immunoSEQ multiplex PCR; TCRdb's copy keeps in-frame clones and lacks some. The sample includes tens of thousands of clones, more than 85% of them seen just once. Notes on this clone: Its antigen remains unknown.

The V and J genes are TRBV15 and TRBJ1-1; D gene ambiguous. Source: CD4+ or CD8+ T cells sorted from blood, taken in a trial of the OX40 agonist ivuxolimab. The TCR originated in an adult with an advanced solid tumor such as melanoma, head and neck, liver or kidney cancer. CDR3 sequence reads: CATSRDLGNTEAFF. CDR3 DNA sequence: TGTGCCACCAGCAGAGATCTGGGGAACACTGAAGCTTTCTTT.